The clone carrying this T cell receptor beta chain was found a few times. The CDR3 loop spans 14 amino acids. The germline CDR1 and CDR2 sequences are LGHDT and YNNKEL (reference sequence). Trimming removed 1 base at V and 9 bases at J, with 13 bases between. The sample is drawn from a study of human T cells and chemical hapten exposure. For the library, individual cDNA molecules each received unique molecular identifiers. TCRdb reanalysed the RACE reads using MiXCR and keeps one entry per CDR3 protein. The sample contains about 40,000 distinct CDR3 sequences, about 11% of which appear only once. The time point is: pre-sensitization, week 0. The treatment here: therapeutic diphenylcyclopropenone sensitization with weekly scalp DPC.

This sequence joins TRBV3-1 and TRBJ1-3; TRBD1 might be the D (5 bases). Sequenced material: whole blood, taken in connection with sensitization to the hapten diphenylcyclopropenone (DPC). This clonotype originated in a man aged 25 to 40 with alopecia areata. Some clones in this sample may be carry-over from other donors' samples. The CDR3 nucleotides read TGTGCCAGCAGCCAAGCGGGCAGGGAGGTCACCATATATTTT. Protein sequence: CASSQAGREVTIYF.